Listed below are T cell receptor beta chains from one sample, sequenced in a study of T cell responses to AZD1222 COVID-19 vaccine. Clones were sequenced by immunoSEQ multiplex PCR, and TCRdb holds only the in-frame ones, with some missing. The table includes around 100,000 clones, approximately 90% detected once. Sequences were derived from peripheral blood, sampled on day 0 of AZD1222 vaccination. These receptors were obtained from an adult in good health. Each CDR3 is given with its conserved first and last residue. D genes are given only for firm matches. Size is stated for part of the rows, as once, few or many counts, or as a class when the clone is expanded.

d_gene	v_gene	abundance	j_gene	CDR3nt	CDR3aa
NA	TRBV13	NA	TRBJ1-1	TGTGCCAGCAGCTTAGGGGGGGGCACGAACACTGAAGCTTTCTTT	CASSLGGGTNTEAFF
NA	TRBV7-2	NA	TRBJ1-2	TGTGCCAGCAGCTCTACAGGGATCTATGGCTACACCTTC	CASSSTGIYGYTF
NA	TRBV5-5	NA	TRBJ2-7	TGTGCCAGCAGCTTGTATAACGAGCAGTACTTC	CASSLYNEQYF
TRBD2	TRBV4-1	NA	TRBJ2-5	TGCGCCAGCAGCCAATCAGCGGGAGGGCCTGGGGAGACCCAGTACTTC	CASSQSAGGPGETQYF
NA	TRBV27	NA	TRBJ2-3	TGTGCCAGCAGTTTCCTTCGGGGCAGGGATTTGGCAGATACGCAGTATTTT	CASSFLRGRDLADTQYF
NA	TRBV9	NA	TRBJ2-5	TGTGCCAGCAGCGTAGACGGCGGGGCCTTCCAAGAGACCCAGTACTTC	CASSVDGGAFQETQYF
NA	TRBV7-2	few	TRBJ2-2	TGTGCCAGCAGCTTAGACACCGGGGAGCTGTTTTTT	CASSLDTGELFF
TRBD1	TRBV19	NA	TRBJ1-1	TGTGCCAGTAGCACAGGGGGCTGGTCAGGGAACACTGAAGCTTTCTTT	CASSTGGWSGNTEAFF
NA	TRBV7-9	NA	TRBJ2-5	TGTGCCAGCAGCTTACAGGGGACCCAAGAGACCCAGTACTTC	CASSLQGTQETQYF
TRBD1	TRBV6-2/TRBV6-3	NA	TRBJ2-7	TGTGCCAGCAGTCGTCCGGGACAGTACTACGAGCAGTACTTC	CASSRPGQYYEQYF
TRBD1	TRBV2	NA	TRBJ1-5	TGTGCCAGCAGTTACAGGGGGGGGGATCAGCCCCAGCATTTT	CASSYRGGDQPQHF
NA	TRBV27	once	TRBJ2-2	TGTGCCAGCAGTTTCTGGCCGATCCGGACCGGGGAGCTGTTTTTT	CASSFWPIRTGELFF
NA	TRBV9	once	TRBJ1-5	TGTGCCAGCAGCGTAGTACGAGGGTGGGGACTGAATCAGCCCCAGCATTTT	CASSVVRGWGLNQPQHF
TRBD2	TRBV7-2	NA	TRBJ2-2	TGTGCCAGCAGCTCAGGACTAGCGGGAGATTCGTACACCGGGGAGCTGTTTTTT	CASSSGLAGDSYTGELFF
NA	TRBV2	NA	TRBJ2-1	TGTGCCAGCAGTACCAGGGTTCCTAACAATGAGCAGTTCTTC	CASSTRVPNNEQFF
TRBD2	TRBV3-1/TRBV3-2	once	TRBJ2-2	TGTGCCAGCTCGAAAGGGACTACAAACACCGGGGAGCTGTTTTTT	CASSKGTTNTGELFF
TRBD2	TRBV11-2	NA	TRBJ2-7	TGTGCCAGCAGCTTTACACTAGCGGGAGGCACCTACGAGCAGTACTTC	CASSFTLAGGTYEQYF
NA	TRBV7-9	NA	TRBJ1-2	TGTGCCAGCAGCCGTACGGGCCCCTCGATTAACTATGGCTACACCTTC	CASSRTGPSINYGYTF
NA	TRBV18	NA	TRBJ1-1	TGTGCCAGCTCACCGGGACAAGACACTGAAGCTTTCTTT	CASSPGQDTEAFF
TRBD1	TRBV6-5	NA	TRBJ2-7	TGTGCCAGCAGCCGGGGACAGATCTACGAGCAGTACTTC	CASSRGQIYEQYF
TRBD2	TRBV11-2	once	TRBJ2-7	TGTGCCAGCAGCTTAGGAACTAGCGGGAGCCACGAGCAGTACTTC	CASSLGTSGSHEQYF
NA	TRBV10-1	NA	TRBJ1-3	TGCGCCAGAAACCCATGCTCTGGAAACACCATATATTTT	CARNPCSGNTIYF
TRBD1	TRBV19	NA	TRBJ2-5	TGTGCCAGTAGTCGAGGACAGGAAGAGACCCAGTACTTC	CASSRGQEETQYF
NA	TRBV5-5	NA	TRBJ2-1	TGTGCCAGCAGCTGGGAGTATAATGAGCAGTTCTTC	CASSWEYNEQFF
NA	TRBV7-2	NA	TRBJ2-5	TGTGCCAGCAGCTTAACCTCCTCGGGGCCGGGAGAGACCCAGTACTTC	CASSLTSSGPGETQYF
NA	TRBV19	NA	TRBJ2-7	TGTGCCAGTAGTAATCGATACGAGCAGTACTTC	CASSNRYEQYF